The source of this T cell receptor (beta chain) is a study of CD8 T cells in Susac syndrome. Germline V gives CDR1 MNHEY, CDR2 SMNVEV (reference sequence). V was cut by 2 bases and J by 8 bases, with 9 bases left in between. The CDR3 covers 12 residues. It was treatment-naive patients with stable or active relapsing-remitting disease who made up the multiple sclerosis controls. In contrast to the negatively isolated CD8+ and CD4+ T cells, TEMRA cells were FACS-enriched. Reverse transcription of roughly 0.45 to 1 ug RNA was performed with random hexamers. It was immunoSEQ multiplex PCR that amplified TCR beta CDR3 across 54 Vbeta and 13 Jbeta. TCRdb analysed the immunoSEQ multiplex PCR reads with MiXCR anew, one entry per CDR3 protein. The data contain some 300,000 distinct CDR3 sequences, roughly 85% of them singletons. About this clonotype: Its target is not known.

Study-level results: The study acknowledged a relatively small number of individuals in its TCR sequencing and HLA analysis.

This TCR was recovered from a human donor with multiple sclerosis. Sequencing used CD8+ T cells from PBMCs. The chain is built from TRBV27 and TRBJ1-1; D unresolved. CDR3 sequence: CASSLIGQEAFF. The CDR3, as DNA: TGTGCCAGCAGTTTAATTGGCCAGGAAGCTTTCTTT.